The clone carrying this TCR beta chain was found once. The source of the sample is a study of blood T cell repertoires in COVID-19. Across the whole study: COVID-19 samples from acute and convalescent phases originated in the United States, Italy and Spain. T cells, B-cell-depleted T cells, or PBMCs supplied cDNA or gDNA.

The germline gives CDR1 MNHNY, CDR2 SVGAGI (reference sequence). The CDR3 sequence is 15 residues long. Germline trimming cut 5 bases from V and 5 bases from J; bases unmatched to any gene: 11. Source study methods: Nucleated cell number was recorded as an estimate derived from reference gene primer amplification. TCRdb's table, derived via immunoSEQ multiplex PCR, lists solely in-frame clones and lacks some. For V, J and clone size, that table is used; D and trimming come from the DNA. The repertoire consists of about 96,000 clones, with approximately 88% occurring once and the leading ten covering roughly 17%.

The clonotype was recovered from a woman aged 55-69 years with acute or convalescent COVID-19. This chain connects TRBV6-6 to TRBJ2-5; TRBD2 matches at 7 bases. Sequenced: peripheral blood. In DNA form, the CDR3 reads TGTGCCAGCAGTCCCTACGACGGGGGGTGGGAGACCCAGTACTTC. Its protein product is CASSPYDGGWETQYF.